Listed below are T cell receptor beta chains from one sample, sequenced in a study of T cell clones after liver transplantation. Here immunoSEQ multiplex PCR was the method, and the copy in TCRdb shows in-frame clones only, minus some. This table has around 18,000 clones, 80% to 90% appearing once. Sequences were derived from CD8+ T cells from blood, sampled approximately 3.5 years after liver transplant. The source of these receptors is a human patient who received a liver transplant. Some T cells may be supplied by the graft donor. The CDR3 runs from the conserved cysteine through the conserved F or W. The D gene is left open where the match is weak. Only some rows state a clone size, as once, few, many or a class for expanded clones.

clone size: NA; D gene: NA; V gene: TRBV27; J gene: TRBJ2-7; CDR3 DNA: TGTGCCAGCAGTTTAACAGCTTCCTACGAGCAGTACTTC; CDR3 protein: CASSLTASYEQYF
clone size: NA; D gene: NA; V gene: TRBV9; J gene: TRBJ1-5; CDR3 DNA: TGTGCCAGCAGCACCACGTCGGCTCAGCCCCAGCATTTT; CDR3 protein: CASSTTSAQPQHF
clone size: NA; D gene: TRBD1; V gene: TRBV6-1; J gene: TRBJ2-7; CDR3 DNA: TGTGCCAGCAGTGAAGAACAGGGGCGCTCCTACGAGCAGTACTTC; CDR3 protein: CASSEEQGRSYEQYF
clone size: NA; D gene: NA; V gene: TRBV2; J gene: TRBJ1-5; CDR3 DNA: TGTGCCAGCAGGAAGGACAACATGGATCAGCCCCAGCATTTT; CDR3 protein: CASRKDNMDQPQHF
clone size: NA; D gene: TRBD1; V gene: TRBV5-8; J gene: TRBJ2-2; CDR3 DNA: TGTGCCAGCAGCTCGTACGAGGGGGCTAGAAACACCGGGGAGCTGTTTTTT; CDR3 protein: CASSSYEGARNTGELFF
clone size: NA; D gene: TRBD1; V gene: TRBV5-1; J gene: TRBJ1-2; CDR3 DNA: TGCGCCAGCAGCTTGGGACAGGGAGACTATGGCTACACCTTC; CDR3 protein: CASSLGQGDYGYTF
clone size: NA; D gene: NA; V gene: TRBV9; J gene: TRBJ1-2; CDR3 DNA: TGTGCCAGCAGCCCCTATTCCGGGACAATGGCCTATGGCTACACCTTC; CDR3 protein: CASSPYSGTMAYGYTF
clone size: once; D gene: TRBD2; V gene: TRBV13; J gene: TRBJ2-3; CDR3 DNA: TGTGCCAGCAGCTCAGGAGGGCTAGCGGGGTTCACAGATACGCAGTATTTT; CDR3 protein: CASSSGGLAGFTDTQYF
clone size: NA; D gene: NA; V gene: TRBV2; J gene: TRBJ1-2; CDR3 DNA: TGTGCCAGCAGTGAAGCCCGAGGATATGGCTACACCTTC; CDR3 protein: CASSEARGYGYTF
clone size: NA; D gene: NA; V gene: TRBV27; J gene: TRBJ1-2; CDR3 DNA: TGTGCCAGCAGTTTAATGGGGGCGGGAGGCTACACCTTC; CDR3 protein: CASSLMGAGGYTF
clone size: NA; D gene: TRBD1; V gene: TRBV10-2; J gene: TRBJ1-5; CDR3 DNA: TGCGCCAGCAGCCTGACAGGGATTTATCAGCCCCAGCATTTT; CDR3 protein: CASSLTGIYQPQHF
clone size: NA; D gene: NA; V gene: TRBV4-1; J gene: TRBJ2-1; CDR3 DNA: TGCGCCAGCAGCCAAGCAAGGCTAGCGCCTTTCAATGAGCAGTTCTTC; CDR3 protein: CASSQARLAPFNEQFF
clone size: NA; D gene: NA; V gene: TRBV11-2; J gene: TRBJ2-7; CDR3 DNA: TGTGCCAGCGGCCTCAGGGGTTCCCACGAGCAGTACTTC; CDR3 protein: CASGLRGSHEQYF
clone size: NA; D gene: TRBD2; V gene: TRBV4-3; J gene: TRBJ2-1; CDR3 DNA: TGCGCCAGCAGCCAAGATGTGTCGGGCGGGAGCTACAATGAGCAGTTCTTC; CDR3 protein: CASSQDVSGGSYNEQFF
clone size: NA; D gene: NA; V gene: TRBV7-9; J gene: TRBJ1-1; CDR3 DNA: TGTGCCAGCAGCTTAGTGAAGGCCGGGGACACTGAAGCTTTCTTT; CDR3 protein: CASSLVKAGDTEAFF
clone size: NA; D gene: NA; V gene: TRBV5-1; J gene: TRBJ1-2; CDR3 DNA: TGCGCCAGCAGCTTAGCAGGGGTATCTGGCTACACCTTC; CDR3 protein: CASSLAGVSGYTF
clone size: NA; D gene: NA; V gene: TRBV6-6; J gene: TRBJ2-7; CDR3 DNA: TGTGCCAGCACTTCCCTTAACTCTCCCAACGAGCAGTACTTC; CDR3 protein: CASTSLNSPNEQYF
clone size: NA; D gene: NA; V gene: TRBV27; J gene: TRBJ1-1; CDR3 DNA: TGTGCCAGCACACGCCAGGGGACCAGCACTGAAGCTTTCTTT; CDR3 protein: CASTRQGTSTEAFF
clone size: NA; D gene: NA; V gene: TRBV30; J gene: TRBJ2-2; CDR3 DNA: TGTGCCTGGAGTTATATGGGGAGCACCGGGGAGCTGTTTTTT; CDR3 protein: CAWSYMGSTGELFF
clone size: NA; D gene: TRBD1; V gene: TRBV28; J gene: TRBJ1-5; CDR3 DNA: TGTGCCAGCAGCCCGGACAGGGACAGCAATCAGCCCCAGCATTTT; CDR3 protein: CASSPDRDSNQPQHF
clone size: NA; D gene: NA; V gene: TRBV5-6; J gene: TRBJ1-4; CDR3 DNA: TGTGCCAGCAGCTTGGGAGCAGTTGCAACTAATGAAAAACTGTTTTTT; CDR3 protein: CASSLGAVATNEKLFF
clone size: NA; D gene: TRBD2; V gene: TRBV7-9; J gene: TRBJ2-2; CDR3 DNA: TGTGCCAGCAGCTTAAGACAGAGTCCTAGCGGGGGAAACACCGGGGAGCTGTTTTTT; CDR3 protein: CASSLRQSPSGGNTGELFF
clone size: NA; D gene: NA; V gene: TRBV5-1; J gene: TRBJ2-1; CDR3 DNA: TGCGCCAGCAGCCACCCCCAGGGGTTCTCCTACAATGAGCAGTTCTTC; CDR3 protein: CASSHPQGFSYNEQFF
clone size: NA; D gene: NA; V gene: TRBV5-5; J gene: TRBJ2-7; CDR3 DNA: TGTGCCAGCAGCCTGGGCAGCTCCTACGAGCAGTACTTC; CDR3 protein: CASSLGSSYEQYF
clone size: NA; D gene: NA; V gene: TRBV5-6; J gene: TRBJ2-2; CDR3 DNA: TGTGCCAGCAGCGTAATCCAGGGTGGAACTACTACCGGGGAGCTGTTTTTT; CDR3 protein: CASSVIQGGTTTGELFF
clone size: NA; D gene: NA; V gene: TRBV30; J gene: TRBJ1-2; CDR3 DNA: TGTGCCTGGAGTGTAGCCCGGACCTATGGCTACACCTTC; CDR3 protein: CAWSVARTYGYTF
clone size: NA; D gene: NA; V gene: TRBV27; J gene: TRBJ2-3; CDR3 DNA: TGTGCCAGCAGTTCCCCCCTGGTCGATACGCAGTATTTT; CDR3 protein: CASSSPLVDTQYF
clone size: NA; D gene: NA; V gene: TRBV7-8; J gene: TRBJ2-7; CDR3 DNA: TGTGCCAGCAGCATAGAGACAGGCGAGTACGAGCAGTACTTC; CDR3 protein: CASSIETGEYEQYF